Detailed here is one TCR beta chain. Its target is unknown. The V gene's germline CDR1 is MGHRA and CDR2 YSYEKL. The CDR3 loop spans 14 amino acids. With a J-beta primer mix and a sample-barcoded 5' primer, a second PCR ran 7 to 11 cycles. From the 5' RACE reads, TCRdb called clonotypes with MiXCR, one entry per CDR3 protein. The data contain hundreds of thousands of distinct CDR3 sequences, around 46% of them singletons. These data come from a study of blood T cells in healthy people across ages. Study-wide points: With age, beta diversity per million T cells declined roughly linearly, significantly by 30 to 50.

The receptor's source is a man in his thirties or forties in good health. This chain connects TRBV4-1 to TRBJ2-4, with 8 positions matching TRBD2. The DNA end favors TRBJ2-5, so the J call may be wrong. The source material was blood. CDR3 protein: CASRLGGAAETQYF. For the CDR3, the DNA is TGCGCCAGCAGGCTCGGGGGGGCTGCAGAGACCCAGTACTTC.